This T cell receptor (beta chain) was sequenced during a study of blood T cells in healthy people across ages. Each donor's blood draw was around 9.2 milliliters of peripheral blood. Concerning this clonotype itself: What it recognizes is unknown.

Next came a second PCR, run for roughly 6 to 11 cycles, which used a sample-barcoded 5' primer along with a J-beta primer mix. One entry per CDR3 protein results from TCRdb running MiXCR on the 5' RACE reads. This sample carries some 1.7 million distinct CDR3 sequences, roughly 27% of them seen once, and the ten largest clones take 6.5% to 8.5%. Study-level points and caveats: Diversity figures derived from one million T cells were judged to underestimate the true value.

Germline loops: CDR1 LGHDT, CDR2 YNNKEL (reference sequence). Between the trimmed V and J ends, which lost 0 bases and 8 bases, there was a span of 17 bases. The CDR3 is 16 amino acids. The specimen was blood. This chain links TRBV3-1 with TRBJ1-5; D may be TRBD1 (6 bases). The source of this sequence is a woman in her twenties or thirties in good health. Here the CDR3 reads CASSQDKDQGLKPQHF. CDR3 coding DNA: TGTGCCAGCAGCCAAGATAAAGACCAGGGGTTGAAGCCCCAGCATTTT.